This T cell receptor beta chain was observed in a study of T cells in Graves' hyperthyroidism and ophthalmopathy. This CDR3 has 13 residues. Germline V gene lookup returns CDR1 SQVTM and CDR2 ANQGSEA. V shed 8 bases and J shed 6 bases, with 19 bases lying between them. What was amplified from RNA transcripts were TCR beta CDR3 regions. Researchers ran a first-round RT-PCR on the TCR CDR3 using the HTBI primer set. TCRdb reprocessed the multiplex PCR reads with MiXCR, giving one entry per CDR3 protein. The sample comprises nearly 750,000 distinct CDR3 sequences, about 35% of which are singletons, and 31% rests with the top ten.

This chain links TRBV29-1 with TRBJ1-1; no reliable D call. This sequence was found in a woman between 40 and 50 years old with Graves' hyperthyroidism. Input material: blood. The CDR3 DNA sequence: TGCAGCTTGGGCCCCCGGACCTCTTCTGAAGCTTTCTTT. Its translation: CSLGPRTSSEAFF.